Below are 30 T cell receptor beta chains sequenced from a single sample in a study of blood T cell repertoires in COVID-19. Assay: immunoSEQ multiplex PCR; the TCRdb copy retains only in-frame clones and omits some. The top ten clones hold 4.5% to 6% of a sample with about 100,000 clones, 80% to 90% of them seen once. The sequenced sample was peripheral blood. The receptors here all came from a man between 40 and 49 years old with active or convalescent COVID-19.

The chain uses TRBV7-6 and TRBJ1-1; no clear D. Trimming stripped 4 bases from V and 1 base from J, with 19 bases between. The CDR3 contains 17 residues. Germline loops: CDR1 SGHVS, CDR2 FNYEAQ. Here the CDR3 DNA reads TGTGCCAGCAGCTCCCTAATCCAAAGTAGGAGGAACACTGAAGCTTTCTTT. It codes for CASSSLIQSRRNTEAFF. Drawing the rest from reference TRBV7-6 and TRBJ1-1, the complete variable domain is GAGVSQSPRYKVTKRGQDVALRCDPISGHVSLYWYRQALGQGPEFLTYFNYEAQQDKSGLPNDRFSAERPEGSISTLTIQRTEQRDSAMYRCASSSLIQSRRNTEAFFGQGTRLTVV.

V gene TRBV3-1 (or the pseudogene TRBV3-2) combines with J gene TRBJ2-3, with TRBD1 as a possible D gene (6 bases). V was trimmed by 5 bases and J by 9 bases, leaving 15 bases between them. CDR3 length: 13 amino acids. Germline V gene sequence: CDR1 LGHDT, CDR2 YNNKEL (reference sequence). DNA of the CDR3: TGTGCCAGCAGCGGGGGCTTTAGTGGGACGCAGTATTTT. It translates to CASSGGFSGTQYF.

The chain uses TRBV4-1 and TRBJ2-5; D might be TRBD2 (5 bases). The V and J ends lost 3 bases and 1 base respectively, with 12 bases between them. Looked up from germline, CDR1 is MGHRA and CDR2 is YSYEKL. This CDR3 is 15 amino acids long. CDR3 sequence (DNA): TGCGCCAGCAGCCAGTCCGGAGCGGTCCAAGAGACCCAGTACTTC. Amino acid sequence: CASSQSGAVQETQYF.

The J gene is TRBJ1-2, the V gene TRBV10-3; D is uncertain. The CDR3 has 15 amino acids. V lost 3 bases and J lost 3, with 14 bases in between. Per germline, CDR1 ENHRY and CDR2 SYGVKD. CDR3 amino acids: CAISDLSGVDYGYTF. The CDR3 nucleotides read TGTGCCATCAGTGATTTGTCGGGAGTTGACTATGGCTACACCTTC.

The chain employs TRBV3-1 (or the pseudogene TRBV3-2) and TRBJ1-4; D is unclear. The CDR3 covers 15 residues. In germline, CDR1 is LGHDT, CDR2 YNNKEL (reference sequence). Trimming stripped 1 base from V and 2 bases from J, with 8 bases between. The CDR3 region has the DNA TGTGCCAGCAGCCAAGCTGCGGCGACTAATGAAAAACTGTTTTTT. Protein product: CASSQAAATNEKLFF.

This CDR3 reads CASGTHTDTQYF. The DNA for the CDR3 is TGTGCCAGCGGCACCCACACAGATACGCAGTATTTT. The genes are TRBV11-1 and TRBJ2-3; no firm D call. The CDR3 sequence is 12 residues long. Germline CDR1 reads SGHAT; CDR2 reads FQDESV (reference sequence). Trimming cost V 8 bases and J 2 bases, with 8 bases left between them.

The chain joins TRBV27 to TRBJ1-5; D is possibly TRBD1 (5 bases). This CDR3 has 16 amino acids. CDR1 is MNHEY, CDR2 SMNVEV, per germline (reference sequence). V lost 5 bases, J lost 0 bases, and 14 bases lay in between. CDR3 coding DNA: TGTGCCAGCAGTCCCCAAGGGGCAGGTAGCAATCAGCCCCAGCATTTT. Translating gives CASSPQGAGSNQPQHF.

The chain employs TRBV6-4 and TRBJ1-6; tentative D call: TRBD1 (6 bases). Germline V gene lookup returns CDR1 MRHNA and CDR2 SNTAGT. CDR3 size: 11 residues. V lost 4 bases, J lost 19 bases, and 14 bases lay in between. CDR3 sequence reads: CASSGGGRVHF. The CDR3 region has the DNA TGTGCCAGCAGTGGAGGGGGACGAGTGCACTTT.

The chain uses TRBV6-6 and TRBJ1-2; D is uncertain. The germline gives CDR1 MNHNY, CDR2 SVGAGI (reference sequence). Trimming pared 7 bases from V and 8 bases from J, leaving 17 bases between. The CDR3 loop spans 13 amino acids. The DNA for the CDR3 is TGTGCCAGCACCTTATTTGGGGAGGGAGGCTACACCTTC. It is translated as CASTLFGEGGYTF.

The chain uses TRBV9 and TRBJ1-1, with 7 bases matching TRBD1. Per germline, CDR1 SGDLS and CDR2 YYNGEE. Unmatched junction bases numbered 11, after V lost 0 bases and J lost 0 bases. This CDR3 spans 18 amino acids. The CDR3 loop reads CASSVASGGSVMNTEAFF. In nucleotides, the CDR3 is TGTGCCAGCAGCGTAGCTTCAGGGGGGTCAGTCATGAACACTGAAGCTTTCTTT. The whole variable domain, remainder taken from reference TRBV9 and TRBJ1-1, is DSGVTQTPKHLITATGQRVTLRCSPRSGDLSVYWYQQSLDQGLQFLIQYYNGEERAKGNILERFSAQQFPDLHSELNLSSLELGDSALYFCASSVASGGSVMNTEAFFGQGTRLTVV.

V gene TRBV13 combines with J gene TRBJ2-1, with TRBD1 matching over 7 bases. This CDR3 has 15 residues. J gave up 2 bases and V 5 bases, and 6 bases lay outside the gene matches. In germline, CDR1 is PRHDT, CDR2 FYEKMQ (reference sequence). The CDR3 reads CASSQGGAAYNEQFF. CDR3 coding DNA: TGTGCCAGCAGCCAAGGGGGCGCGGCCTACAATGAGCAGTTCTTC.

This CDR3 is CASSLGGLSTDTQYF. CDR3 nucleotide sequence: TGTGCCAGCAGCTTAGGAGGGTTAAGCACAGATACGCAGTATTTT. V usage is TRBV11-3 and J usage is TRBJ2-3; D may be TRBD2 (5 bases). Germline values: CDR1 SGHNT, CDR2 YENEEA. Trimming took off 1 base at V and 0 bases at J, with 8 bases between the two ends. This CDR3 has 15 residues.

This clone has more than one count but fewer than ten. This chain links TRBV5-8 with TRBJ2-7, with D unresolved. Germline V CDR1 and CDR2: SGHTS, YDEGEE. The CDR3 loop spans 13 amino acids. V gave up 6 bases and J gave up 3 bases, with 13 bases separating them. The CDR3 DNA reads TGTGCCAGCAACCTCCTAGGTAACTACGAGCAGTACTTC. Its translation is CASNLLGNYEQYF. Together with reference TRBV5-8 and TRBJ2-7, the CDR3 gives the full variable domain: EAGVTQSPTHLIKTRGQQATLRCSPISGHTSVYWYQQALGLGLQFLLWYDEGEERNRGNFPPRFSGRQFPNYSSELNVNALELEDSALYLCASNLLGNYEQYFGPGTRLTVT.

The V call is TRBV5-1, the J call TRBJ2-3; D is unresolved. Trimming cost V 4 bases and J 3 bases, with 3 bases left between them. Germline V lookup: CDR1 SGHRS, CDR2 YFSETQ. The CDR3 is made up of 11 amino acids. This CDR3 reads CASSQTDTQYF. CDR3 DNA: TGCGCCAGCAGCCAGACAGATACGCAGTATTTT.

The table lists this clone with a count of one. V gene TRBV6-1 combines with J gene TRBJ2-2, with D unresolved. Looked up from germline, CDR1 is MNHNS and CDR2 is SASEGT. The CDR3 is made up of 14 amino acids. V gave up 3 bases and J gave up 5 bases, with 10 bases separating them. In DNA form, the CDR3 reads TGTGCCAGCAGTGAGTCATCTGAGACCGGGGAGCTGTTTTTT. It codes for CASSESSETGELFF.

V gene TRBV10-3 combines with J gene TRBJ1-2, with D unclear. The V end lost 3 bases, the J end lost 8 bases, and 10 bases lay between the germline ends. This CDR3 region has 12 residues. Germline loops: CDR1 ENHRY, CDR2 SYGVKD. The CDR3, as DNA: TGTGCCATCAGTGACGGGATCCTCGGCTACACCTTC. Protein: CAISDGILGYTF.

CDR3 coding DNA: TGTGCCAGCAGCCAAGGCGGGAAACACGAGCAGTACTTC. Protein product: CASSQGGKHEQYF. This rearrangement joins TRBV3-1 (or the pseudogene TRBV3-2) to TRBJ2-7, with D possibly matching TRBD2 (6 bases). The CDR3 has 13 residues. The germline gives CDR1 LGHDT, CDR2 YNNKEL (reference sequence). With 1 base removed from V and 5 bases from J, the gap between germline ends came to 9 bases.

This rearrangement joins TRBV6-5 to TRBJ1-1; no definite D call. This CDR3 has 13 amino acids. V lost 6 bases and J 0 bases, leaving 8 bases between the germline ends. CDR1 and CDR2 (germline): MNHEY, SVGAGI. CDR3 DNA sequence: TGTGCCAGCAGGCCAACGGTGAACACTGAAGCTTTCTTT. Its protein product is CASRPTVNTEAFF.

This chain joins TRBV10-3 and TRBJ2-3, with D tentatively TRBD1 (6 bases). This CDR3 comprises 14 residues. V was trimmed by 8 bases and J by 1 base, leaving 13 bases between them. Germline V gene sequence: CDR1 ENHRY, CDR2 SYGVKD. The CDR3 loop reads CAISPRGGTDTQYF. The CDR3, as DNA: TGTGCCATCTCTCCCAGGGGCGGCACAGATACGCAGTATTTT.

V and J are TRBV10-2 and TRBJ1-6; perhaps TRBD1 as D (6 bases). The V end lost 6 bases, the J end lost 5 bases, and 11 bases lay between the germline ends. Germline CDR1 and CDR2: WSHSY and SAAADI. The CDR3 consists of 14 residues. CDR3: CASRWGQNNSPLHF. CDR3 DNA: TGCGCCAGCAGGTGGGGACAAAATAATTCACCCCTCCACTTT.

This rearrangement joins TRBV20-1 to TRBJ1-2; D gene unclear. V was pared by 7 bases and J by 12 bases, with 18 bases between. Germline V CDR1 and CDR2: DFQATT, SNEGSKA (reference sequence). The CDR3 is 11 residues long. This CDR3 reads CSGLVLGLDTF. The CDR3 region has the DNA TGCAGTGGACTGGTCCTTGGGTTAGACACCTTC.

This chain uses TRBV25-1 with TRBJ2-5, with TRBD1 as a possible D gene (6 bases). Trimming stripped 3 bases from V and 3 bases from J, with 8 bases between. The germline CDR1 and CDR2 sequences are MGHDK and SYGVNS. The CDR3 length is 13 residues. The CDR3 is CASSEAGEETQYF. In nucleotides, the CDR3 is TGTGCCAGCAGTGAGGCAGGGGAAGAGACCCAGTACTTC.

This rearrangement joins TRBV7-9 to TRBJ1-2; a possible D gene is TRBD1 (6 bases). The CDR3 is 14 amino acids. Trimming removed 5 bases from V and 5 bases from J, with 15 bases in between. Germline CDR1 SEHNR, CDR2 FQNEAQ (reference sequence). The CDR3, as DNA: TGTGCCAGCAGCCTCCAGGGGCAGTTATATGGCTACACCTTC. Translating gives CASSLQGQLYGYTF. The complete variable domain, with remaining parts taken from reference TRBV7-9 and TRBJ1-2, reads DTGVSQNPRHKITKRGQNVTFRCDPISEHNRLYWYRQTLGQGPEFLTYFQNEAQLEKSRLLSDRFSAERPKGSFSTLEIQRTEQGDSAMYLCASSLQGQLYGYTFGSGTRLTVV.

This sequence joins TRBV6-2 or TRBV6-3 and TRBJ2-7, with TRBD2 as a possible D gene (6 bases). V dropped 2 bases and J dropped 1 base, with 9 bases sitting between them. In germline, CDR1 is MNHEY, CDR2 SVGEGT. There are 14 residues in the CDR3. CDR3: CASSYRRESYEQYF. In nucleotides, the CDR3 is TGTGCCAGCAGTTACCGACGGGAGTCCTACGAGCAGTACTTC.

This clone was recorded only once. CDR3 DNA: TGTGCCAGCACCCCACAGGGATTCACTGAAGCTTTCTTT. The encoded protein is CASTPQGFTEAFF. V gene TRBV9 combines with J gene TRBJ1-1; TRBD1 is a possible D gene (6 bases). CDR3 size: 13 residues. Trimming left V 6 bases short and J 4 bases short, with 13 bases between. The germline V gene has CDR1 SGDLS and CDR2 YYNGEE. Full variable domain (rest looked up from reference TRBV9 and TRBJ1-1): DSGVTQTPKHLITATGQRVTLRCSPRSGDLSVYWYQQSLDQGLQFLIQYYNGEERAKGNILERFSAQQFPDLHSELNLSSLELGDSALYFCASTPQGFTEAFFGQGTRLTVV.

The chain is built from TRBV30 and TRBJ2-5; 7 nucleotides align to TRBD2. CDR3 length: 14 residues. V lost 5 bases to trimming and J lost 1 base; unmatched junction nucleotides: 7. Germline lookup yields CDR1 GTSNPN and CDR2 SVGIG (reference sequence). The CDR3: CAWGRGSLQETQYF. The CDR3 bases are TGTGCCTGGGGGCGGGGGAGCCTCCAAGAGACCCAGTACTTC.

V usage is TRBV7-2 and J usage is TRBJ1-4; 9 positions match TRBD1. CDR3 length: 17 residues. J gave up 1 base and V 1 base, and 4 bases lay outside the gene matches. Germline loops: CDR1 SGHTA, CDR2 FQGNSA. The DNA for the CDR3 is TGTGCCAGCAGCTTAGGGACAGGGGTTGTAACTAATGAAAAACTGTTTTTT. This translates into CASSLGTGVVTNEKLFF.

The V call is TRBV6-2 or TRBV6-3, the J call TRBJ1-2; 8 nucleotides align to TRBD1. The V gene end was trimmed by 0 bases and the J gene end by 2 bases; junction bases not matched to a gene: 11. The CDR3 is 18 amino acids. In germline, CDR1 is MNHEY, CDR2 SVGEGT. The CDR3 loop is CASSYSPPQGAGNYGYTF. CDR3 DNA: TGTGCCAGCAGTTACTCCCCCCCCCAGGGGGCAGGAAACTATGGCTACACCTTC.

The V and J genes are TRBV28 and TRBJ2-7, with D perhaps TRBD1 (8 bases). Trimming took off 2 bases at V and 2 bases at J, with 13 bases between the two ends. CDR1 is MDHEN, CDR2 SYDVKM, per germline. The CDR3 has 15 residues. Here the CDR3 reads CASSLQGAGAYEQYF. In DNA, the CDR3 is TGTGCCAGCAGTTTACAGGGGGCGGGAGCCTACGAGCAGTACTTC. The full variable domain, with the rest looked up from reference TRBV28 and TRBJ2-7, is DVKVTQSSRYLVKRTGEKVFLECVQDMDHENMFWYRQDPGLGLRLIYFSYDVKMKEKGDIPEGYSVSREKKERFSLILESASTNQTSMYLCASSLQGAGAYEQYFGPGTRLTVT.

The V and J genes are TRBV2 and TRBJ1-1, with TRBD1 matching 7 bases. In germline, CDR1 is SNHLY, CDR2 FYNNEI. V shed 6 bases and J 0 bases; nucleotides not matched to a gene: 4. The CDR3 has 14 amino acids. The CDR3 loop reads CASRRDSVNTEAFF. The CDR3 DNA reads as TGTGCCAGCAGGAGGGACAGTGTGAACACTGAAGCTTTCTTT.